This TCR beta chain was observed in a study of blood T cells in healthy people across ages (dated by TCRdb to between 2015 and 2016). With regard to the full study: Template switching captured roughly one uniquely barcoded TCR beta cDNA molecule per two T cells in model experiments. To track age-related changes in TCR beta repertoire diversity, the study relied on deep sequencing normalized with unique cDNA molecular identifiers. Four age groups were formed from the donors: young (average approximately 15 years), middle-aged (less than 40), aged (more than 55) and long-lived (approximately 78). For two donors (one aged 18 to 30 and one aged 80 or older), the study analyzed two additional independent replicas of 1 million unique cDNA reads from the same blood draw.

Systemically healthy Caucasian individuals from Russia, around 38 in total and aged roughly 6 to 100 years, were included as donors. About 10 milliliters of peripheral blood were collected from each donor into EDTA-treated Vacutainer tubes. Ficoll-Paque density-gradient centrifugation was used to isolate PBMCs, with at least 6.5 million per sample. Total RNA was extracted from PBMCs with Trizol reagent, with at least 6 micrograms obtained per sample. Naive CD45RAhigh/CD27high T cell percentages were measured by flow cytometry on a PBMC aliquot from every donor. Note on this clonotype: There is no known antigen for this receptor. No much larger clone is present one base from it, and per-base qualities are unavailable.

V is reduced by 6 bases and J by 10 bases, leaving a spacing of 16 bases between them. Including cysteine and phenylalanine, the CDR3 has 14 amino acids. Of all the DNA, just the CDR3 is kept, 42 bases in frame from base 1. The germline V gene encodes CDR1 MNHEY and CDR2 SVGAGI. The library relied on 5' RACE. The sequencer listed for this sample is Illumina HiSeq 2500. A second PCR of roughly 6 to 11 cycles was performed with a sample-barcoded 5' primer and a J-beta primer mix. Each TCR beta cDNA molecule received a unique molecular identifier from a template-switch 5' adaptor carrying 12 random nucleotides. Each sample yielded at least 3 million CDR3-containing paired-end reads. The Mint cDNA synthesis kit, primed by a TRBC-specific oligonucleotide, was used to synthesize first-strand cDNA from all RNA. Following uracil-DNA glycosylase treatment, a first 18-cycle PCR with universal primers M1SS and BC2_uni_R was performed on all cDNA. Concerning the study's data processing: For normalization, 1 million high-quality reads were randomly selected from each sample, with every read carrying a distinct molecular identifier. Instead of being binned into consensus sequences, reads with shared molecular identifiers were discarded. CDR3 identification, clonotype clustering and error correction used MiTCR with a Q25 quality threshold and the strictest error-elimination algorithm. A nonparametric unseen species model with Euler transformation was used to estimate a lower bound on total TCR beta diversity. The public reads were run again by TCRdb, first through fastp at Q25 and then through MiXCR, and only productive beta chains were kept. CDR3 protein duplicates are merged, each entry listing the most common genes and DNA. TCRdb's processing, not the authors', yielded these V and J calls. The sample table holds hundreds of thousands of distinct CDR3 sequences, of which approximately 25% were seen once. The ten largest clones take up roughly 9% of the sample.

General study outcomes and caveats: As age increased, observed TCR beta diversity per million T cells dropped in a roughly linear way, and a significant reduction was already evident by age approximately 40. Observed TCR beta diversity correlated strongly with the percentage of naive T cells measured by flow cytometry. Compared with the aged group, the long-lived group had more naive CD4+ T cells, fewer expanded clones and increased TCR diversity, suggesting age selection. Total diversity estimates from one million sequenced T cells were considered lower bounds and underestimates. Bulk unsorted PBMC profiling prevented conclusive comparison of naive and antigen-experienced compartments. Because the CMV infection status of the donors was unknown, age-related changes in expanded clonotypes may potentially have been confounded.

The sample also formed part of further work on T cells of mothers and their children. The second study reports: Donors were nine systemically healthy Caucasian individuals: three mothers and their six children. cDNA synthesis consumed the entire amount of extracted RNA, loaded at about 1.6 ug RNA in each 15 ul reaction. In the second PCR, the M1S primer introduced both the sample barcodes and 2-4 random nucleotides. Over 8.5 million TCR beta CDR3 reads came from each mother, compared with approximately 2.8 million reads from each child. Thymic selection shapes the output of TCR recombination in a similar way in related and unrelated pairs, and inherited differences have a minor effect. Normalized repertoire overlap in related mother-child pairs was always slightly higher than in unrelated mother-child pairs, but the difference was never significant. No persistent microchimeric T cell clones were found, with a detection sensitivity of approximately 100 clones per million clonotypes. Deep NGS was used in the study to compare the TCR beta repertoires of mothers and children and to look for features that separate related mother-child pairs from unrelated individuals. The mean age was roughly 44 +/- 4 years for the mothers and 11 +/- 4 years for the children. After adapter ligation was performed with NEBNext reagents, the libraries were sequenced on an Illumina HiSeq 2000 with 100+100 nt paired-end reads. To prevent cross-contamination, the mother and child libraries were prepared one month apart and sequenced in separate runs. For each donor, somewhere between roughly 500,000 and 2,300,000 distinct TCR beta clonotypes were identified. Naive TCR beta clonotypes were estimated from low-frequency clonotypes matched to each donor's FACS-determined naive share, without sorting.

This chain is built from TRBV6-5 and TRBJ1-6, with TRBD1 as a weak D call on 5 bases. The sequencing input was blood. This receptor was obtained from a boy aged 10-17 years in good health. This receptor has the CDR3 CASRGGVGGSPLHF. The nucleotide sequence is TGTGCCAGCAGGGGGGGGGTTGGAGGATCACCCCTCCACTTT.